The rows below give T cell receptor beta chains drawn from one sample of a study of blood T cell repertoires in COVID-19. Only in-frame clones appear in the TCRdb table, and some are missing; sequencing was by immunoSEQ multiplex PCR. This table has 100,000 to 150,000 clones, approximately 90% appearing once. The specimen was peripheral blood. Every receptor here comes from a man aged 45-65 years with COVID-19, enrolled during active disease. The CDR3 runs from the conserved cysteine through the conserved F or W. Each record gives: D gene, V gene, J gene, clone size, CDR3 protein, CDR3 DNA. D genes are given only for firm matches. Expanded clones are given a class, and other clones once, few, many or no size at all.

-	TRBV19	TRBJ2-1	-	CASSISLGTFYNEQFF	TGTGCCAGTAGTATATCCCTCGGGACATTTTACAATGAGCAGTTCTTC
-	TRBV21-1	TRBJ1-5	few	CASSKVAEDSNQPQHF	TGTGCCAGCAGCAAAGTCGCAGAAGATAGCAATCAGCCCCAGCATTTT
TRBD2	TRBV5-1	TRBJ2-3	-	CASSWTSGGGRDTQYF	TGCGCCAGCAGCTGGACTAGCGGCGGAGGGAGGGATACGCAGTATTTT
TRBD1	TRBV2	TRBJ1-5	-	CASRAGTGYQPQHF	TGTGCCAGCAGAGCCGGGACAGGGTATCAGCCCCAGCATTTT
TRBD2	TRBV19	TRBJ2-1	-	CASSIGRERGFNEQFF	TGTGCCAGTAGTATTGGGCGGGAGCGGGGGTTCAATGAGCAGTTCTTC
TRBD1	TRBV4-1	TRBJ1-1	-	CASSLGQGEGNTEAFF	TGCGCCAGCAGCCTCGGACAGGGAGAGGGGAACACTGAAGCTTTCTTT
TRBD2	TRBV30	TRBJ2-1	-	CAWSVTSGTYNEQFF	TGTGCCTGGAGTGTCACTAGCGGGACTTACAATGAGCAGTTCTTC
-	TRBV5-1	TRBJ2-5	-	CASKQGQETQYF	TGCGCCAGCAAACAGGGCCAAGAGACCCAGTACTTC
-	TRBV27	TRBJ2-1	-	CASSQLPSSSYNEQFF	TGTGCCAGCAGTCAACTTCCTAGCAGCTCCTACAATGAGCAGTTCTTC
TRBD2	TRBV15	TRBJ2-7	-	CATSRGEGQVNYEQYF	TGTGCCACCAGCAGAGGGGAGGGGCAGGTAAACTACGAGCAGTACTTC
-	TRBV29-1	TRBJ1-2	-	CSAEPRGAGGYTF	TGCAGCGCAGAACCACGGGGGGCAGGTGGCTACACCTTC
TRBD1	TRBV7-6	TRBJ2-3	-	CASSTPGTGVTDTQYF	TGTGCCAGCAGCACCCCCGGGACAGGGGTCACAGATACGCAGTATTTT
-	TRBV30	TRBJ2-2	once	CAWSIRPGFTGELFF	TGTGCCTGGAGTATCCGGCCGGGGTTCACCGGGGAGCTGTTTTTT